This T cell receptor (beta chain) was captured by sequencing in a study of T cell clones after liver transplantation. The germline V gene encodes CDR1 MNHEY and CDR2 SMNVEV (reference sequence). V lost 5 bases to trimming and J lost 0 bases; unmatched junction nucleotides: 4. The length of the CDR3 is 16 residues. Assay used: immunoSEQ multiplex PCR; TCRdb lists only in-frame clones, some missing. The sample has around 19,000 clones, over 80% seen once; the top ten hold 13%. The sequencing here drew on CD8+ T cells from blood, taken before liver transplant. The clonotype originates from a human donor who received a liver transplant. The chain joins TRBV27 to TRBJ2-3; the match to TRBD2 covers 11 bases. The CDR3 region has the DNA TGTGCCAGCAGTCCCCGGACTAGCGGGAGCACAGATACGCAGTATTTT. Translation: CASSPRTSGSTDTQYF.